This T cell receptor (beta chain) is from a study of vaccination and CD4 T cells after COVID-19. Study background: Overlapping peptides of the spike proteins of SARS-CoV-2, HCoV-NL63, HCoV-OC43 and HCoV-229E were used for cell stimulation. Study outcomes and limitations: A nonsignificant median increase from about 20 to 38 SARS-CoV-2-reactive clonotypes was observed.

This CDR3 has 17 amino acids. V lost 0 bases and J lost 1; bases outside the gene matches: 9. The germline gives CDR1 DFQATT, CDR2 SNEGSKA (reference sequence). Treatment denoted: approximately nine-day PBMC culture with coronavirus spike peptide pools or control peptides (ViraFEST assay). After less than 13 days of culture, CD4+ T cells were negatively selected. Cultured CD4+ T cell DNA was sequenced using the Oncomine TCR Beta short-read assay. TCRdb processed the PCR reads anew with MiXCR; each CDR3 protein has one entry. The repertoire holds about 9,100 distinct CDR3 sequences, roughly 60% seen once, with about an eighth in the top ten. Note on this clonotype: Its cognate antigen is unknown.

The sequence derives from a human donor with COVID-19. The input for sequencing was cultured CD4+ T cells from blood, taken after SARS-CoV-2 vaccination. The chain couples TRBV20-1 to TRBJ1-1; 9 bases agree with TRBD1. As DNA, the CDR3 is TGCAGTGCTAGAGATCAGGGACAGGGTAATAGGAACACTGAAGCTTTCTTT. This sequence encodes CSARDQGQGNRNTEAFF.